This T cell receptor (beta chain) originates from a study of cytomegalovirus exposure and HLA in healthy donors. Study-wide background: Unique TCR beta sequences numbering some 120 million came from 150 million to 200 million T cells in an earlier analysis. General study points: In a later analysis, at a false discovery rate of 0.05, roughly 16,000 TCR beta sequences matched HLA alleles. Later, TCR association rates were found to vary by HLA locus, highest for DRB1 and lowest for HLA-C.

13 Jbeta primers and 60 Vbeta primers were used for the PCR. Sequencing was performed with immunoSEQ multiplex PCR; in TCRdb, only in-frame clones are kept and a portion is missing. The data contain more than 200,000 clones, around 70% of them singletons. This CDR3 has 15 amino acids. V shed 4 bases and J shed 0 bases, with 9 bases lying between them. The germline gives CDR1 LGHNA, CDR2 YSLEER. This clone was seen a few times. Its cognate antigen is unknown. The chain combines TRBV4-3 with TRBJ2-2; a possible D gene is TRBD2 (5 bases). Material for sequencing was PBMCs. This clonotype originated in a man aged 40-49 years in good health and CMV-seropositive. In DNA form, the CDR3 reads TGCGCCAGCAGCCCTGGACTGTCGAACACCGGGGAGCTGTTTTTT. Translating it yields CASSPGLSNTGELFF.